This T cell receptor beta chain was captured in a study of siplizumab effects on memory and regulatory T cells. A word on this clone: Its antigen is currently unknown.

CDR1 is MGHRA and CDR2 is YSYEKL in the germline V gene. The CDR3 is 15 residues long. V lost 4 bases and J lost 7; bases outside the gene matches: 9. The mixed lymphocyte reaction cells were cocultured at 37°C for six to seven days. The method was immunoSEQ multiplex PCR; TCRdb's version includes in-frame clones alone and lacks a portion of them. The sample includes 4,000 to 5,000 clones, roughly half of them seen just once. The receptor was isolated from a human donor in good health; the cells came from an allogeneic mixed lymphocyte reaction. Some clones in this sample may be carry-over from other donors' samples. The rearrangement links TRBV4-1 to TRBJ2-2, with 7 bases aligning to TRBD2. Sequenced input: CFSE-low (dividing) CD4+ T cells sorted from an allogeneic mixed lymphocyte reaction. The CDR3 spells CASSLRDLAVGELFF. Written as DNA, the CDR3 is TGCGCCAGCAGCCTCAGGGATCTAGCGGTCGGGGAGCTGTTTTTT.